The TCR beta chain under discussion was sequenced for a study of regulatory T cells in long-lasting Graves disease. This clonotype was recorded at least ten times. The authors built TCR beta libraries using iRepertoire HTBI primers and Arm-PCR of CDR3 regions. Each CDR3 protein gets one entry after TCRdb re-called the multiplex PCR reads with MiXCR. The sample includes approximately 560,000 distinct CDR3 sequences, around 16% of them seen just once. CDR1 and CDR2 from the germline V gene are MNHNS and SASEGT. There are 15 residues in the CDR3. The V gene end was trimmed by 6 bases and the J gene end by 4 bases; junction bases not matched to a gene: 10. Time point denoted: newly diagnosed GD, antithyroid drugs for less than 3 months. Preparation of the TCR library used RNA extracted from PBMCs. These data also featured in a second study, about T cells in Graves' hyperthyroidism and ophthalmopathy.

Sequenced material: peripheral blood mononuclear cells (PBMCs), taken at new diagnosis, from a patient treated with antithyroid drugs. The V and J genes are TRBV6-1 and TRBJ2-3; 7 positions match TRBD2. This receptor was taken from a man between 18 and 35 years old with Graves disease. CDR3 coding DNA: TGTGCCAGCAGCCCCAAAGCGGGACTCGCAGATACGCAGTATTTT. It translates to CASSPKAGLADTQYF.